Listed below are T cell receptor beta chains from one sample, sequenced in a study of Ad26.COV2.S vaccination and SARS-CoV-2 variants. Sequencing used immunoSEQ multiplex PCR; TCRdb keeps in-frame clones, though not all of them. The table shows 290,000 or so clones, with more than 70% occurring only once. The input for sequencing was peripheral blood, taken in a trial of Ad26.COV2.S vaccine versus placebo. Receptors originate from a person aged 18 to 59 who received the Ad26.COV2.S COVID-19 vaccine or a placebo. Both conserved end residues are part of each CDR3. The D gene is left open where the match is weak. Clone size is given for some rows only: seen once, a few or many times, or a class if the clone is expanded.

CDR3 protein	CDR3 DNA	clone size	V gene	J gene	D gene
CATSRDRLAGDTDTQYF	TGTGCCACCAGCAGGGATCGACTAGCGGGGGATACAGATACGCAGTATTTT	-	TRBV15	TRBJ2-3	TRBD2
CASSPSSSGIAHGTQYF	TGTGCCAGCAGTCCCTCCTCTAGCGGGATTGCACACGGTACGCAGTATTTT	once	TRBV28	TRBJ2-3	TRBD2
CAWSVGQANEKLFF	TGTGCCTGGAGTGTAGGGCAGGCTAATGAAAAACTGTTTTTT	-	TRBV30	TRBJ1-4	-
CASSRETEAFF	TGTGCCAGCAGTCGTGAGACTGAAGCTTTCTTT	-	TRBV16	TRBJ1-1	-
CASSRRGEAFF	TGTGCCAGCAGTCGTAGGGGTGAAGCTTTCTTT	-	TRBV12-3/TRBV12-4	TRBJ1-1	-
CASSLDQQTEAFF	TGTGCCAGCAGCTTAGATCAGCAAACTGAAGCTTTCTTT	-	TRBV13	TRBJ1-1	-
CASSEGVGAGQPQHF	TGTGCCAGCAGTGAAGGGGTGGGGGCAGGTCAGCCCCAGCATTTT	-	TRBV6-1	TRBJ1-5	-
CASSSKVAGSSYEQYF	TGTGCCAGCAGCTCAAAGGTTGCGGGCTCTTCCTACGAGCAGTACTTC	-	TRBV7-2	TRBJ2-7	-
CASSLAAGQPQHF	TGCGCCAGCAGCTTGGCTGCCGGGCAGCCCCAGCATTTT	-	TRBV5-1	TRBJ1-5	-
CSVDRAGGFTFF	TGCAGCGTTGATAGAGCGGGAGGGTTCACGTTCTTC	-	TRBV29-1	TRBJ2-1	TRBD2
CASSEEDRLFYGYTF	TGTGCCAGCAGTGAAGAAGACAGGTTATTCTATGGCTACACCTTC	-	TRBV25-1	TRBJ1-2	-
CASSLGGLAGGTDTQYF	TGTGCCAGCAGCTTGGGAGGACTAGCGGGGGGTACAGATACGCAGTATTTT	-	TRBV5-8	TRBJ2-3	TRBD2
CASSFPNYEQYF	TGTGCCAGCAGCTTCCCCAATTACGAGCAGTACTTC	-	TRBV11-2	TRBJ2-7	-